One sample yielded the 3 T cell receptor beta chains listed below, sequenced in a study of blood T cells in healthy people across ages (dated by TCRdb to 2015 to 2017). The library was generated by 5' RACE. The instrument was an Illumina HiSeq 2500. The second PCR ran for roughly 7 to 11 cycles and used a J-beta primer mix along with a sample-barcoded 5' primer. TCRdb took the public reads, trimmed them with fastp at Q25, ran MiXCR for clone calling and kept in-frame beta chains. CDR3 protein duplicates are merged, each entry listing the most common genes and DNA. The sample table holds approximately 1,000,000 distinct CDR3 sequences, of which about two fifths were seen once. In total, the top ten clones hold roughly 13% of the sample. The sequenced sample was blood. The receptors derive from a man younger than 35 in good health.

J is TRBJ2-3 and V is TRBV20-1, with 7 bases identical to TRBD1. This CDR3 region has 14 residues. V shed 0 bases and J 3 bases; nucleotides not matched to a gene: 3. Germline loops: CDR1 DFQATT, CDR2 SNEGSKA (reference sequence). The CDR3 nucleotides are TGCAGTGCTAGAGAGGCAGGGGGAACAGATACGCAGTATTTT. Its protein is CSAREAGGTDTQYF.

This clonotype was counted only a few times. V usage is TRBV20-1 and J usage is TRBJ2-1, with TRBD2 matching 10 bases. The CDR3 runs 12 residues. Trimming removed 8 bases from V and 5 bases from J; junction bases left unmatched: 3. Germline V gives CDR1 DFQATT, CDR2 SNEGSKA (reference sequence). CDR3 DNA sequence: TGCAGTATAGCGGGGGGCAACAATGAGCAGTTCTTC. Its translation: CSIAGGNNEQFF.

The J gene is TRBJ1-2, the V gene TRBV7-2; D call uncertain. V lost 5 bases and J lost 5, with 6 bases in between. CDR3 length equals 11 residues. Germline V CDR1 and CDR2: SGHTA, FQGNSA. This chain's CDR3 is CASSPVYGYTF. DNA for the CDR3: TGTGCCAGCAGCCCGGTGTATGGCTACACCTTC.